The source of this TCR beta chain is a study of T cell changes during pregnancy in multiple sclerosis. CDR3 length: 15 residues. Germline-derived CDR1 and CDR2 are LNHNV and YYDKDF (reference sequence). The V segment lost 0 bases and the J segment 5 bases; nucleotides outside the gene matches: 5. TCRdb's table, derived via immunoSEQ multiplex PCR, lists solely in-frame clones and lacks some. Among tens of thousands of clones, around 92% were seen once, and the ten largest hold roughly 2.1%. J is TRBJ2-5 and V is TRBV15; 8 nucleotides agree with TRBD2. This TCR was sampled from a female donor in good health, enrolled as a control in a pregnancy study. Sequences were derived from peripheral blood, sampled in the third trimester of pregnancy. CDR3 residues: CATSRDRAGVETQYF. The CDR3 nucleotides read TGTGCCACCAGCAGAGACCGAGCGGGAGTGGAGACCCAGTACTTC.